This T cell receptor (beta chain) comes out of a study of human T cells and chemical hapten exposure. One entry per CDR3 protein, called by TCRdb with MiXCR from the RACE reads. The data hold approximately 50,000 distinct CDR3 sequences, with 8.5% to 10% observed a single time. The CDR3 length is 16 residues. The V and J ends lost 4 bases and 1 base respectively, with 19 bases between them. Germline lookup yields CDR1 DFQATT and CDR2 SNEGSKA (reference sequence). This clonotype was detected only a few times. Time point here: pre-sensitization, week 0. Treatment indicated: therapeutic diphenylcyclopropenone sensitization with weekly scalp DPC. The total RNA was obtained from whole blood that was not fractionated.

This sample comprised whole blood, obtained in connection with sensitization to the hapten diphenylcyclopropenone (DPC). The receptor was isolated from a woman in her 30s with alopecia areata. Some clones in this sample may be carry-over from other donors' samples. The chain is built from TRBV20-1 and TRBJ1-1; a possible D gene is TRBD1 (6 bases). The CDR3 protein is CSAIGGSGLRNTEAFF. Written as DNA, the CDR3 is TGCAGTGCTATAGGGGGTTCTGGACTCAGGAACACTGAAGCTTTCTTT.